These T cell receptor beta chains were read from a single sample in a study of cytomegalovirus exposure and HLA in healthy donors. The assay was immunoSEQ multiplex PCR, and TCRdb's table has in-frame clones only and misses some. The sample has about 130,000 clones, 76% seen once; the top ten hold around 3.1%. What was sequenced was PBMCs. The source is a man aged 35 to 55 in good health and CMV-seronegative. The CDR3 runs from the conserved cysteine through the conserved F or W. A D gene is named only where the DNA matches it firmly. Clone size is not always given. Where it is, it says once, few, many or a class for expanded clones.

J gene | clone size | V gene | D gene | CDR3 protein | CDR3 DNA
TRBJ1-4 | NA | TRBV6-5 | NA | CASSAGGRIEKLFF | TGTGCCAGCAGTGCCGGGGGGCGGATTGAAAAACTGTTTTTT
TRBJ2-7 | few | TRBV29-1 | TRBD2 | CSAEGLAGNEQYF | TGCAGCGCCGAGGGACTAGCGGGAAACGAGCAGTACTTC
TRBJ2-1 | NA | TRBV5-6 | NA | CASSLRSSGVYNEQFF | TGTGCCAGCAGCTTGCGCTCGTCGGGGGTTTACAATGAGCAGTTCTTC
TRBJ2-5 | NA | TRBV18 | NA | CASSPGHGAETQYF | TGTGCCAGCTCACCGGGACATGGCGCGGAGACCCAGTACTTC
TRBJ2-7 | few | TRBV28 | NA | CASRPGERTSYEQYF | TGTGCCAGCAGACCCGGGGAGCGTACCTCCTACGAGCAGTACTTC
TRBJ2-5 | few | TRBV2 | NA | CATRGQLQETQYF | TGTGCCACCAGGGGACAACTCCAAGAGACCCAGTACTTC
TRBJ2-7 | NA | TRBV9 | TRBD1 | CASSVGQEFLGVEQYF | TGTGCCAGCAGCGTGGGACAGGAGTTTTTAGGTGTGGAGCAGTACTTC
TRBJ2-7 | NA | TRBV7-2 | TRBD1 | CASSPRTGEDEQYF | TGTGCCAGCAGCCCGAGGACAGGGGAAGACGAGCAGTACTTC
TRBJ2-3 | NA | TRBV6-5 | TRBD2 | CASSSLAESTDTQYF | TGTGCCAGCAGTTCCCTAGCGGAAAGCACAGATACGCAGTATTTT
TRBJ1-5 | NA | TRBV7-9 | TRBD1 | CASSPTGGPPQHF | TGTGCCAGCAGTCCTACAGGGGGTCCGCCCCAGCATTTT
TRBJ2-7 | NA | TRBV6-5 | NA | CASSSGLDTYEQYF | TGTGCCAGCAGTTCGGGACTGGATACCTACGAGCAGTACTTC
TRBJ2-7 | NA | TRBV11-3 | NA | CASSTMSVSYEQYF | TGTGCCAGCAGCACAATGTCCGTCTCATACGAGCAGTACTTC
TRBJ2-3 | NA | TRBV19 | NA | CASSIGGYVTDTQYF | TGTGCCAGTAGTATTGGGGGCTACGTAACAGATACGCAGTATTTT
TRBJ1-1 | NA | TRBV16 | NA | CASSRTASITEAFF | TGTGCCAGCAGCCGGACCGCTAGCATTACTGAAGCTTTCTTT
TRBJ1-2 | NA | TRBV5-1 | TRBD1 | CASSPGQGGGYTF | TGCGCCAGCAGCCCCGGACAGGGCGGCGGCTACACCTTC
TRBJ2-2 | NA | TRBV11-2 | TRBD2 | CAGTAGRALDTGELFF | TGTGCCGGAACTGCCGGGAGGGCATTAGACACCGGGGAGCTGTTTTTT
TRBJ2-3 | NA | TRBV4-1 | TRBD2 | CASSHPAGGGDPTDTQYF | TGCGCCAGCAGCCACCCCGCCGGCGGGGGGGACCCCACAGATACGCAGTATTTT
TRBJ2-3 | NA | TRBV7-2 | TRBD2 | CASSFTGAGGRPDTQYF | TGTGCCAGCAGCTTCACCGGAGCGGGAGGGCGTCCAGATACGCAGTATTTT
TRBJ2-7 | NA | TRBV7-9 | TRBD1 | CASKGTDPYEQYF | TGTGCCAGCAAAGGGACAGACCCCTACGAGCAGTACTTC
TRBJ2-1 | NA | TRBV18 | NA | CASSGARQRSTYNEQFF | TGTGCCAGCTCGGGGGCTAGACAGCGAAGCACCTACAATGAGCAGTTCTTC
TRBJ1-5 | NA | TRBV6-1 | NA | CASSELHGGNQPQHF | TGTGCCAGCAGTGAATTACACGGAGGCAATCAGCCCCAGCATTTT